These T cell receptor beta chains were read from a single sample in a study of low-dose radiotherapy and immunotherapy resistance in tumors. TCRdb fed the reads into MiXCR, producing one record per CDR3 protein. The sample contains about 64,000 distinct CDR3 sequences, about 26% of which appear only once. Sequencing used PBMCs, obtained before treatment. The receptors stem from a male donor with rectosigmoid adenocarcinoma. Both conserved end residues are part of each CDR3. The D gene is left open where the match is weak. A row's size may be missing; if present it is once, few, many or a size class.

v_gene	d_gene	j_gene	abundance	CDR3aa	CDR3nt
TRBV7-2	NA	TRBJ2-7	many	CASSIQGRSEQYF	TGTGCCAGCAGCATACAGGGAAGGTCCGAGCAGTACTTC
TRBV24-1	TRBD1	TRBJ1-1	many	CATSRTGNTEAFF	TGTGCCACCAGTAGGACAGGGAACACTGAAGCTTTCTTT
TRBV12-3/TRBV12-4	TRBD1	TRBJ1-6	many	CASRTTGGNSPLHF	TGTGCCAGCAGGACGACAGGGGGCAATTCACCCCTCCACTTT
TRBV15	TRBD1	TRBJ2-3	many	CATSRADRAPLTDTQYF	TGTGCCACCAGCAGAGCTGACAGGGCTCCACTCACAGATACGCAGTATTTT
TRBV6-6	NA	TRBJ2-5	many	CASIFSTGQETQYF	TGTGCCAGCATCTTCTCGACGGGCCAAGAGACCCAGTACTTC
TRBV10-3	TRBD1	TRBJ2-1	NA	CAIRGQGGGYNEQFF	TGTGCCATCAGGGGACAGGGAGGTGGCTACAATGAGCAGTTCTTC
TRBV4-3	NA	TRBJ1-1	many	CASSQDWGRVGTEAFF	TGCGCCAGCAGCCAAGACTGGGGCAGGGTGGGCACTGAAGCTTTCTTT
TRBV9	NA	TRBJ1-3	many	CASSVGQTSGNTIYF	TGTGCCAGCAGTGTTGGACAGACCTCTGGAAACACCATATATTTT
TRBV7-9	NA	TRBJ2-5	few	CASSSRQDKQETQYF	TGTGCCAGCAGCTCGCGACAGGATAAACAAGAGACCCAGTACTTC
TRBV6-2/TRBV6-3	NA	TRBJ1-2	many	CASSYRRIGYTF	TGTGCCAGCAGTTACCGCCGTATTGGCTACACCTTC
TRBV5-4	TRBD1	TRBJ2-3	many	CASSPGQGTDTQYF	TGCGCCAGCAGCCCGGGACAGGGTACAGATACGCAGTATTTT
TRBV19	TRBD2	TRBJ2-1	many	CASSIDNSGGRNEQFF	TGTGCCAGTAGTATAGATAACAGCGGGGGGAGGAATGAGCAGTTCTTC
TRBV24-1	NA	TRBJ2-2	NA	CATSTEITLGANTGELFF	TGTGCCACCAGTACCGAAATTACGTTAGGGGCGAACACCGGGGAGCTGTTTTTT
TRBV21-1	NA	TRBJ2-7	many	CASSALDVRDPYPSSYEQYF	TGTGCCAGCAGCGCCCTGGACGTAAGGGACCCTTATCCCTCCTCCTACGAGCAGTACTTC
TRBV29-1	TRBD1	TRBJ2-7	NA	CSVAGQGAGEQYF	TGCAGCGTTGCCGGACAGGGGGCTGGCGAGCAGTACTTC
TRBV7-8	TRBD1	TRBJ1-2	many	CASSAVTGQQGYTF	TGTGCCAGCAGCGCCGTGACAGGGCAGCAGGGCTACACCTTC